This record concerns one T cell receptor (beta chain) sequence. The age range of participants was about 18 to 90 years, with residence in about two dozen US areas. Under the authors' procedure: It was from reference gene primer amplification that nucleated cell counts were estimated. The protocol was immunoSEQ multiplex PCR, while the TCRdb copy is restricted to in-frame clones and leaves out a portion. V and J calls and clone size are as listed in that table; D and trimming were resolved from the DNA. The sample lists about 330,000 clones, around 87% seen once, with approximately 5.3% in the top ten. This sample stems from a study of blood T cell repertoires in COVID-19. Study information: Sites in the United States, Italy and Spain provided acute and convalescent COVID-19 samples.

CDR3 length: 12 residues. In germline, CDR1 is SEHNR, CDR2 FQNEAQ (reference sequence). V lost 5 bases, J lost 2 bases, and 6 bases lay in between. Sequencing was done on a sample of PBMCs or T cells enriched from blood (not recorded which). The receptor was derived from a woman younger than 45 who had recovered from COVID-19. J is TRBJ1-2 and V is TRBV7-9; no firm D call. For the CDR3, the DNA is TGTGCCAGCAGCCCCGTGAACTATGGCTACACCTTC. Protein: CASSPVNYGYTF.